This T cell receptor beta chain was recovered during a study of T cell responses to AZD1222 COVID-19 vaccine. V gave up 0 bases and J gave up 6 bases, with 7 bases separating them. Germline V gives CDR1 SGHAT, CDR2 FQNNGV. This CDR3 comprises 13 residues. Profiled with immunoSEQ multiplex PCR; TCRdb holds only in-frame clones, not every one. The data contain 90,000 to 110,000 clones, about 88% of them singletons. Whole-study results and caveats: There were vaccine-associated CD4 TCRs across spike, dominant at 160-218 and 743-854. Spike-specific TCR breadth and depth went up after people got two AZD1222 doses. AZD1222 recipients seropositive at baseline numbered only 5 or 6.

Worth noting for this clone: What it binds is not known.

This clonotype was obtained from an adult in good health. The genes are TRBV11-2 and TRBJ2-3, with a tentative D call TRBD2 (6 bases). The source material was peripheral blood, sampled on day 0 of AZD1222 vaccination. CDR3 amino acids: CASSLDGGDTQYF. The CDR3 DNA is TGTGCCAGCAGCTTAGATGGGGGGGATACGCAGTATTTT.